This T cell receptor beta chain was retrieved from a study of shared clonotypes between healthy human individuals. Study-wide points: Sampling included only blood; tissue repertoires likely differ.

As regards this clone: Its antigen remains unidentified.

The donors were all Caucasian adults (living in Nashville, Tennessee). The CDR3 covers 17 residues. Germline CDR1 is MRHNA and CDR2 is SNTAGT. Trimming cost V 3 bases and J 2 bases; bases outside gene matches: 7. This table comes from immunoSEQ multiplex PCR, and its TCRdb copy is limited to in-frame clones, with some not included. In the table there are roughly 510,000 clones, 75% to 80% of which are singletons. What was sequenced was PBMCs. The source of this sequence is a woman in her thirties or forties in good health. Some clones in this sample may be carry-over from other donors' samples. The gene calls are TRBV6-4 and TRBJ2-6, with 7 nucleotides matching TRBD1. CDR3 amino acids: CASSDGQDGPGANVLTF. CDR3 DNA: TGTGCCAGCAGTGATGGACAGGACGGACCTGGGGCCAACGTCCTGACTTTC.